This is a list of T cell receptor beta chains from one sample in a study of regulatory T cells in long-lasting Graves disease. TCRdb used MiXCR to reprocess the multiplex PCR reads, holding one entry per CDR3 protein. The profile shows 320,000 or so distinct CDR3 sequences, 18% of them singletons. This specimen consisted of peripheral blood mononuclear cells (PBMCs), obtained at new diagnosis, from a patient treated with antithyroid drugs. These receptors were collected from a female donor with Graves disease. Both conserved end residues are part of each CDR3. Each record gives: CDR3 DNA, CDR3 protein, clone size, J gene, V gene, D gene. D genes are given only for firm matches. Where a row states a size, it is once, few, many or the class of an expanded clone; other rows omit it.

cdr3_nt: TGTGCCAGCAGAACCTGGGACAGTAATGAAAAACTGTTTTTT
cdr3_aa: CASRTWDSNEKLFF
clone_size: few
j_call: TRBJ1-4
v_call: TRBV6-2/TRBV6-3
d_call: TRBD1

cdr3_nt: TGTGCCAGCAGTTTATCGCAACAGGAAGCTTTCTTT
cdr3_aa: CASSLSQQEAFF
clone_size: -
j_call: TRBJ1-1
v_call: TRBV28
d_call: -

cdr3_nt: TGCAGTGCTAGAGTGAGGGTCCACGAGCAGTACTTC
cdr3_aa: CSARVRVHEQYF
clone_size: many
j_call: TRBJ2-7
v_call: TRBV20-1
d_call: -

cdr3_nt: TGTGCCAGCAGCCCACTGCAGGGGTCCTACAATGAGCAGTTCTTC
cdr3_aa: CASSPLQGSYNEQFF
clone_size: many
j_call: TRBJ2-1
v_call: TRBV7-9
d_call: -

cdr3_nt: TGCAGTGCTCCTGACTGGGGAGGCGGAAACACCATATATTTT
cdr3_aa: CSAPDWGGGNTIYF
clone_size: few
j_call: TRBJ1-3
v_call: TRBV20-1
d_call: -

cdr3_nt: TGTGCCACCAGTGACCGGACAGGGGTGGGGGAGACCCAGTACTTC
cdr3_aa: CATSDRTGVGETQYF
clone_size: many
j_call: TRBJ2-5
v_call: TRBV24-1
d_call: TRBD1

cdr3_nt: TGTGCTTCAAACACTGCCGTGGGCAATGAGCAGTTCTTC
cdr3_aa: CASNTAVGNEQFF
clone_size: many
j_call: TRBJ2-1
v_call: TRBV12-5
d_call: -

cdr3_nt: TGTGCCAGCAACAATCCTTGGTTTGGGGTTAAGACAGATACGCAGTATTTT
cdr3_aa: CASNNPWFGVKTDTQYF
clone_size: many
j_call: TRBJ2-3
v_call: TRBV6-1
d_call: -

cdr3_nt: TGTGCCAGCAGTTTATCCGGGACAGTCCATAATTCACCCCTCCACTTT
cdr3_aa: CASSLSGTVHNSPLHF
clone_size: many
j_call: TRBJ1-6
v_call: TRBV27
d_call: TRBD1

cdr3_nt: TGTGCCAGCAGCTTAGGCGGCGGGGGGCCTAACTATGGCTACACCTTC
cdr3_aa: CASSLGGGGPNYGYTF
clone_size: few
j_call: TRBJ1-2
v_call: TRBV7-9
d_call: -

cdr3_nt: TGCAGTGCAACAGACAAGGGCGTACCCTACGAGCAGTACTTC
cdr3_aa: CSATDKGVPYEQYF
clone_size: -
j_call: TRBJ2-7
v_call: TRBV20-1
d_call: -

cdr3_nt: TGTGCCAGCAGTGATGGACTAGATTTGAGGGAGCAGTACTTC
cdr3_aa: CASSDGLDLREQYF
clone_size: many
j_call: TRBJ2-7
v_call: TRBV6-1
d_call: TRBD2

cdr3_nt: TGTGCCAGCAGCCCGGACCCCAGTAATTCACCCCTCCACTTT
cdr3_aa: CASSPDPSNSPLHF
clone_size: many
j_call: TRBJ1-6
v_call: TRBV28
d_call: -

cdr3_nt: TGTGCCAGCAGTTTCGGCTTTCTGGGACGCGTAGCTTTCTTT
cdr3_aa: CASSFGFLGRVAFF
clone_size: many
j_call: TRBJ1-1
v_call: TRBV28
d_call: -

cdr3_nt: TGTGCCAGCAGTTTTAGGACAGGGTTCGCTGGAAACACCATATATTTT
cdr3_aa: CASSFRTGFAGNTIYF
clone_size: many
j_call: TRBJ1-3
v_call: TRBV28
d_call: TRBD1

cdr3_nt: TGTGCCAGCACGCCGGGCCACGGCTATGAGCAGTTCTTC
cdr3_aa: CASTPGHGYEQFF
clone_size: few
j_call: TRBJ2-1
v_call: TRBV27
d_call: -

cdr3_nt: TGTGCCAGCAGGATCCCCCCGACTAGCGGGAGTGGGGATACGCAGTATTTT
cdr3_aa: CASRIPPTSGSGDTQYF
clone_size: many
j_call: TRBJ2-3
v_call: TRBV11-2
d_call: TRBD2

cdr3_nt: TGTGCCAGCAGTTTATCTGGGTTGGCAGATACGCAGTATTTT
cdr3_aa: CASSLSGLADTQYF
clone_size: many
j_call: TRBJ2-3
v_call: TRBV27
d_call: -

cdr3_nt: TGCAGCGTCGGCCGGGACAGAGTTATCATGGGCTACACCTTC
cdr3_aa: CSVGRDRVIMGYTF
clone_size: many
j_call: TRBJ1-2
v_call: TRBV20-1
d_call: TRBD1

cdr3_nt: TGTGCCAGCAGTTTAGGTGGTTGGGCCGAGCAGTACTTC
cdr3_aa: CASSLGGWAEQYF
clone_size: many
j_call: TRBJ2-7
v_call: TRBV27
d_call: -

cdr3_nt: TGTGCCAGTAGGGGCCCCTCTGGAAACACCATATATTTT
cdr3_aa: CASRGPSGNTIYF
clone_size: many
j_call: TRBJ1-3
v_call: TRBV19
d_call: -

cdr3_nt: TGTGCCAGCAGTCCTAGCGATATACGGGATACGCAGTATTTT
cdr3_aa: CASSPSDIRDTQYF
clone_size: few
j_call: TRBJ2-3
v_call: TRBV28
d_call: -

cdr3_nt: TGTGCCAGCAGTAACACAGATACGCAGTATTTT
cdr3_aa: CASSNTDTQYF
clone_size: many
j_call: TRBJ2-3
v_call: TRBV27
d_call: -

cdr3_nt: TGTGCCAGCAGTTACACGAACACCGGGGAGCTGTTTTTT
cdr3_aa: CASSYTNTGELFF
clone_size: many
j_call: TRBJ2-2
v_call: TRBV6-2/TRBV6-3
d_call: -

cdr3_nt: TGTGCCAGCAGTGACATCTCGACTAGCCGATACAATGAGCAGTTCTTC
cdr3_aa: CASSDISTSRYNEQFF
clone_size: -
j_call: TRBJ2-1
v_call: TRBV25-1
d_call: TRBD2

cdr3_nt: TGTGCCAGCAGCTCCATCCGCGACAGAGGCGGCCAAGATGGCTACACCTTC
cdr3_aa: CASSSIRDRGGQDGYTF
clone_size: -
j_call: TRBJ1-2
v_call: TRBV11-2
d_call: -

cdr3_nt: TGTGCCAGCAGCTTGGTCCGGGGACAGCGGGACATTCAGTACTTC
cdr3_aa: CASSLVRGQRDIQYF
clone_size: -
j_call: TRBJ2-4
v_call: TRBV11-2
d_call: -

cdr3_nt: TGTGCCAGCAGCTTCCCGGGACTAGCGGGACCGTACCAAGAGACCCAGTACTTC
cdr3_aa: CASSFPGLAGPYQETQYF
clone_size: many
j_call: TRBJ2-5
v_call: TRBV7-3
d_call: TRBD2

cdr3_nt: TGTGCCAGCAGTGGGGGGGGGAAGGGTCAGCCCCAGCATTTT
cdr3_aa: CASSGGGKGQPQHF
clone_size: few
j_call: TRBJ1-5
v_call: TRBV25-1
d_call: -

cdr3_nt: TGTGCCAGCAGTTCGTCGAACACTGAAGCTTTCTTT
cdr3_aa: CASSSSNTEAFF
clone_size: many
j_call: TRBJ1-1
v_call: TRBV28
d_call: -

cdr3_nt: TGTGCCAGCAGCTTTGCTCGGGACAGGGGTGGCAATGAGCAGTTCTTC
cdr3_aa: CASSFARDRGGNEQFF
clone_size: many
j_call: TRBJ2-1
v_call: TRBV7-8
d_call: TRBD1

cdr3_nt: TGTGCCAGCAGTGCCACAGGGCTCCATGAGCAGTTCTTC
cdr3_aa: CASSATGLHEQFF
clone_size: many
j_call: TRBJ2-1
v_call: TRBV6-1
d_call: -

cdr3_nt: TGTGCCAGTAGTATTTATCTTGGAGGGTCGGGGCAGTATTTT
cdr3_aa: CASSIYLGGSGQYF
clone_size: -
j_call: TRBJ2-3
v_call: TRBV19
d_call: -

cdr3_nt: TGTGCCAGCAGCCTAACCGGGACTAGCGGGGAGGGGCCCGGGGAGCTGTTTTTT
cdr3_aa: CASSLTGTSGEGPGELFF
clone_size: -
j_call: TRBJ2-2
v_call: TRBV7-9
d_call: TRBD2

cdr3_nt: TGTGCCAGCAGCTTAACTAGTGCGAACACCGGGGAGCTGTTTTTT
cdr3_aa: CASSLTSANTGELFF
clone_size: many
j_call: TRBJ2-2
v_call: TRBV6-1
d_call: -

cdr3_nt: TGTGCCTGGAGTAGGCAGATGAACACTGAAGCTTTCTTT
cdr3_aa: CAWSRQMNTEAFF
clone_size: many
j_call: TRBJ1-1
v_call: TRBV30
d_call: -

cdr3_nt: TGTGCCAGCAGTTTAAAGGGTCTCTTGGCTGAAGCTTTCTTT
cdr3_aa: CASSLKGLLAEAFF
clone_size: many
j_call: TRBJ1-1
v_call: TRBV28
d_call: -

cdr3_nt: TGCAGTGCTAGACCACAAAGGGGCTCCGAGAACACCGGGGAGCTGTTTTTT
cdr3_aa: CSARPQRGSENTGELFF
clone_size: many
j_call: TRBJ2-2
v_call: TRBV20-1
d_call: -

cdr3_nt: TGTGCCAGCAGTCCTACAGGGGGTAAGGAGACCCAGTACTTC
cdr3_aa: CASSPTGGKETQYF
clone_size: many
j_call: TRBJ2-5
v_call: TRBV6-1
d_call: TRBD1

cdr3_nt: TGTGCCAGCAGTCCGCCCTCTAGCGGGGTCTACAATGAGCAGTTCTTC
cdr3_aa: CASSPPSSGVYNEQFF
clone_size: -
j_call: TRBJ2-1
v_call: TRBV27
d_call: TRBD2

cdr3_nt: TGCGCCAGCAGCGTGACGGGAGACTACGAGCAGTACTTC
cdr3_aa: CASSVTGDYEQYF
clone_size: once
j_call: TRBJ2-7
v_call: TRBV5-1
d_call: -

cdr3_nt: TGTGCCAGCAGCTTGCCAGGTGTTGACACTGAAGCTTTCTTT
cdr3_aa: CASSLPGVDTEAFF
clone_size: many
j_call: TRBJ1-1
v_call: TRBV13
d_call: -

cdr3_nt: TGTGCCAGTAGTCCTGGGACAGGGAAACTAGCCAAAAACATTCAGTACTTC
cdr3_aa: CASSPGTGKLAKNIQYF
clone_size: -
j_call: TRBJ2-4
v_call: TRBV19
d_call: TRBD1

cdr3_nt: TGTGCCAGCAGCTTGACAACAAACACTGAAGCTTTCTTT
cdr3_aa: CASSLTTNTEAFF
clone_size: many
j_call: TRBJ1-1
v_call: TRBV5-1
d_call: -

cdr3_nt: TGCAGTGCTAGGGAGCTGAAAAGGGACAGCAGCAATCAGCCCCAGCATTTT
cdr3_aa: CSARELKRDSSNQPQHF
clone_size: many
j_call: TRBJ1-5
v_call: TRBV20-1
d_call: TRBD1

cdr3_nt: TGCAGCGTTGAACTACGGGGGTACGAGCAGTACTTC
cdr3_aa: CSVELRGYEQYF
clone_size: many
j_call: TRBJ2-7
v_call: TRBV29-1
d_call: -

cdr3_nt: TGCAGTGCTGACAAAGTGGGACAGGGGACATACAATGAGCAGTTCTTC
cdr3_aa: CSADKVGQGTYNEQFF
clone_size: few
j_call: TRBJ2-1
v_call: TRBV20-1
d_call: TRBD1

cdr3_nt: TGTGCCAGCAGGGGGGGGGGCGAAGAGACCCAGTACTTC
cdr3_aa: CASRGGGEETQYF
clone_size: many
j_call: TRBJ2-5
v_call: TRBV11-3
d_call: -

cdr3_nt: TGTGCCAGCAGCTTTGGCAGGGGGAACACTGAAGCTTTCTTT
cdr3_aa: CASSFGRGNTEAFF
clone_size: many
j_call: TRBJ1-1
v_call: TRBV11-1
d_call: -

cdr3_nt: TGTGCCACCAGTGATTTTAGCGGGAGGGCCGAGGAGGGGTACACAGATACGCAGTATTTT
cdr3_aa: CATSDFSGRAEEGYTDTQYF
clone_size: many
j_call: TRBJ2-3
v_call: TRBV24-1
d_call: TRBD2

cdr3_nt: TGCAGTGCTACCAGGACAGGCGACGGGACCAATTCACCCCTCCACTTT
cdr3_aa: CSATRTGDGTNSPLHF
clone_size: many
j_call: TRBJ1-6
v_call: TRBV20-1
d_call: TRBD1

cdr3_nt: TGTGCCAGCAGCTTTAGCGGGAGGGCCATCCATGAGCAGTTCTTC
cdr3_aa: CASSFSGRAIHEQFF
clone_size: many
j_call: TRBJ2-1
v_call: TRBV7-6
d_call: TRBD2

cdr3_nt: TGTGCCAGCAGCTTAGGTGTCAGGGATGGTGAGACCCAGTACTTC
cdr3_aa: CASSLGVRDGETQYF
clone_size: many
j_call: TRBJ2-5
v_call: TRBV11-2
d_call: -

cdr3_nt: TGCAGCGTTGAAGATCTCCAGGGAGGCACCGGGGAGCTGTTTTTT
cdr3_aa: CSVEDLQGGTGELFF
clone_size: -
j_call: TRBJ2-2
v_call: TRBV29-1
d_call: -

cdr3_nt: TGTGCCAGCAGCTTGGCGGGGCTAGCGGCCCCCACAGATACGCAGTATTTT
cdr3_aa: CASSLAGLAAPTDTQYF
clone_size: many
j_call: TRBJ2-3
v_call: TRBV5-4
d_call: TRBD2

cdr3_nt: TGTGCCAGCAGTGAGCTGGCAGGGGGCGATAGGGGCTACACCTTC
cdr3_aa: CASSELAGGDRGYTF
clone_size: -
j_call: TRBJ1-2
v_call: TRBV6-1
d_call: TRBD1

cdr3_nt: TGCGCCAGCAGCACCGGATTCGAGGGTACAGAGACCCAGTACTTC
cdr3_aa: CASSTGFEGTETQYF
clone_size: -
j_call: TRBJ2-5
v_call: TRBV10-2
d_call: -